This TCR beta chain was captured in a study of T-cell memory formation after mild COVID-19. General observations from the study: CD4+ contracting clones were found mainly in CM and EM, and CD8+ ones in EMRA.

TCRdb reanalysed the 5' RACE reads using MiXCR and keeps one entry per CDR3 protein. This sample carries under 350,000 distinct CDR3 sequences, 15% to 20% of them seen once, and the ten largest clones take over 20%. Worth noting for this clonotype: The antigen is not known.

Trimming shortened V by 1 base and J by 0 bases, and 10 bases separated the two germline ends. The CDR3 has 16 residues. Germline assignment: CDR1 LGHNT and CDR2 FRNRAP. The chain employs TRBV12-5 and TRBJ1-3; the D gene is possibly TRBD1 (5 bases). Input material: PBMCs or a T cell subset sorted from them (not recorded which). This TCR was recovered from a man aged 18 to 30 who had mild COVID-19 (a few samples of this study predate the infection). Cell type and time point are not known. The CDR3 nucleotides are TGTGCTAGTGGTTTGGCAACAGGACTCTCTGGAAACACCATATATTTT. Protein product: CASGLATGLSGNTIYF.